These 16 T cell receptor beta chains came from one sample sequenced in a study of radiotherapy plus CTLA-4 blockade in lung cancer. Sequencing was performed with immunoSEQ multiplex PCR; in TCRdb, only in-frame clones are kept and a portion is missing. The sample carries roughly 62,000 clones, about 80% recorded once. The material sequenced was peripheral blood, taken from a patient treated with radiotherapy plus ipilimumab. Receptors were obtained from a human donor with non-small cell lung cancer who had a complete response to radiotherapy plus ipilimumab.

V is TRBV12-5 and J is TRBJ1-5; 7 bases are a match to TRBD1. The CDR3 extends over 12 amino acids. V dropped 3 bases and J dropped 7; count of bases not matched to a gene: 0. Germline V gene sequence: CDR1 LGHNT, CDR2 FRNRAP. In nucleotides, the CDR3 is TGTGCTAGTGGTTTAGGGGGCCAGCCCCAGCATTTT. It specifies CASGLGGQPQHF. Complete variable domain (other parts from reference TRBV12-5 and TRBJ1-5): DARVTQTPRHKVTEMGQEVTMRCQPILGHNTVFWYRQTMMQGLELLAYFRNRAPLDDSGMPKDRFSAEMPDATLATLKIQPSEPRDSAVYFCASGLGGQPQHFGDGTRLSIL.

The CDR3 DNA follows: TGCAGCGCGGTACTCCAGAGACTAGCGGGAGATACGCAGTATTTT. It translates to CSAVLQRLAGDTQYF. The J gene is TRBJ2-3, the V gene TRBV29-1; the match to TRBD2 covers 10 bases. Trimming removed 7 bases from V and 5 bases from J; junction bases left unmatched: 12. Germline assignment: CDR1 SQVTM and CDR2 ANQGSEA. The CDR3 covers 15 residues.

This clone appeared once. The genes are TRBV5-6 and TRBJ1-3; D perhaps matches TRBD1 (6 bases). The CDR3 consists of 16 residues. Germline CDR1 SGHDT, CDR2 YYEEEE. Trimming left V 1 base short and J 4 bases short, with 15 bases between. CDR3 coding DNA: TGTGCCAGCAGCTTGCTCGGGCAGGGGCAAGGAAACACCATATATTTT. Translation gives CASSLLGQGQGNTIYF.

This rearrangement joins TRBV7-9 to TRBJ2-3; no clear D. The germline CDR1 and CDR2 sequences are SEHNR and FQNEAQ (reference sequence). This CDR3 has 12 residues. V lost 1 base and J lost 4, with 3 bases in between. The DNA of the CDR3 is TGTGCCAGCAGCTTAGGGGCAGATACGCAGTATTTT. It is translated as CASSLGADTQYF.

This chain joins TRBV29-1 and TRBJ1-1, with a tentative D call TRBD1 (6 bases). This CDR3 contains 13 residues. The V end lost 8 bases, the J end lost 3 bases, and 16 bases lay between the germline ends. The germline gives CDR1 SQVTM, CDR2 ANQGSEA. DNA for the CDR3: TGCAGCTCCGCAAAGGGGGTTGACACTGAAGCTTTCTTT. Translated, it gives CSSAKGVDTEAFF. Supplemented by reference TRBV29-1 and TRBJ1-1, the full variable domain reads SAVISQKPSRDICQRGTSLTIQCQVDSQVTMMFWYRQQPGQSLTLIATANQGSEATYESGFVIDKFPISRPNLTFSTLTVSNMSPEDSSIYLCSSAKGVDTEAFFGQGTRLTVV.

V usage is TRBV6-5 and J usage is TRBJ2-2, with a tentative D call TRBD2 (5 bases). The CDR3 is 12 amino acids. Germline lookup yields CDR1 MNHEY and CDR2 SVGAGI. Trimming took 6 bases from V and 5 from J, leaving 7 bases between them. The DNA of the CDR3 is TGTGCCAGCAGGCGGACTACCGGGGAGCTGTTTTTT. This gives the protein CASRRTTGELFF.

In this sample, this clone turned up once. The V call is TRBV6-1, the J call TRBJ2-1, with D possibly TRBD1 on 6 matching bases. V lost 1 base, J lost 5 bases, and 6 bases lay in between. Germline CDR1 MNHNS, CDR2 SASEGT. The CDR3 totals 13 residues. The CDR3 loop is CASSEDRDNEQFF. DNA for the CDR3: TGTGCCAGCAGTGAAGACAGGGACAATGAGCAGTTCTTC.

This clone turned up a few times. The CDR3 nucleotides are TGTGCCAGCAGCGGAGGACAGGGGGCAATAAACGGCAATCAGCCCCAGCATTTT. Translated: CASSGGQGAINGNQPQHF. The J gene is TRBJ1-5, the V gene TRBV11-2; 11 positions match TRBD1. This CDR3 contains 18 residues. Germline assignment: CDR1 SGHAT and CDR2 FQNNGV. The junction had 11 bases not matched to a gene; V was cut back by 5 bases and J by 2 bases.

This clone has a handful of counts. V gene TRBV19 combines with J gene TRBJ1-1, with D perhaps matching TRBD1 (6 bases). Trimming shortened V by 4 bases and J by 5 bases, and 20 bases separated the two germline ends. Germline values: CDR1 LNHDA, CDR2 SQIVND (reference sequence). The CDR3 length is 16 residues. In nucleotides, the CDR3 is TGTGCCAGTAGTACCCGTGCGGGGGCCACGGGAACTGAAGCTTTCTTT. The encoded protein is CASSTRAGATGTEAFF.

The chain couples TRBV11-3 to TRBJ1-4; 7 bases match TRBD1. Germline V gene sequence: CDR1 SGHNT, CDR2 YENEEA. V lost 5 bases and J lost 8; bases outside the gene matches: 8. This CDR3 is built from 14 residues. The CDR3 DNA reads TGTGCCAGCAGCCCCGGACAGGTCGGCGAAAAACTGTTTTTT. Its protein product is CASSPGQVGEKLFF.

V gene TRBV30 combines with J gene TRBJ1-2; no definite D call. The V gene's germline CDR1 is GTSNPN and CDR2 SVGIG (reference sequence). The CDR3 runs 13 residues. Between the trimmed V and J ends, which lost 0 bases and 4 bases, there was a span of 9 bases. The chain's CDR3 is CAWSVTGGYGYTF. In nucleotides, the CDR3 is TGTGCCTGGAGTGTAACCGGAGGCTATGGCTACACCTTC.

The rearrangement uses TRBV25-1 and TRBJ1-2; 7 nucleotides line up with TRBD1. The V and J ends lost 0 bases and 3 bases, in that order; junction bases with no gene match: 1. Germline V gene sequence: CDR1 MGHDK, CDR2 SYGVNS. The CDR3 has 14 residues. CDR3 region: CASSEYQGDYGYTF. The CDR3 DNA follows: TGTGCCAGCAGTGAATATCAGGGGGACTATGGCTACACCTTC.

The rearrangement links TRBV27 to TRBJ1-6; tentatively, D is TRBD1 (6 bases). Germline V CDR1 and CDR2: MNHEY, SMNVEV (reference sequence). The CDR3 runs 17 residues. V was cut by 2 bases and J by 7 bases, with 18 bases left in between. CDR3 nucleotide sequence: TGTGCCAGCAGTTTACCCCCGGGGCAGGGGAAAAATTCACCCCTCCACTTT. As protein: CASSLPPGQGKNSPLHF.

V gene TRBV30 combines with J gene TRBJ1-2, with TRBD1 as a possible D gene (5 bases). The V gene's germline CDR1 is GTSNPN and CDR2 SVGIG (reference sequence). The CDR3 is made up of 15 amino acids. V lost 2 bases and J 0 bases, leaving 13 bases between the germline ends. The CDR3 protein is CAWSLQGTANYGYTF. CDR3 nucleotide sequence: TGTGCCTGGAGTCTGCAGGGTACAGCTAACTATGGCTACACCTTC.

The chain's CDR3 is CASRAGLGGIQYF. The CDR3 bases are TGTGCCAGCAGAGCGGGACTCGGCGGCATTCAGTACTTC. The chain has TRBV7-2 and TRBJ2-4; 7 positions agree with TRBD2. The ends lost 6 bases at V and 9 bases at J; junction bases unmatched: 8. From germline, CDR1 is SGHTA and CDR2 FQGNSA. This CDR3 contains 13 residues. The full variable domain, with the rest looked up from reference TRBV7-2 and TRBJ2-4, is GAGVSQSPSNKVTEKGKDVELRCDPISGHTALYWYRQSLGQGLEFLIYFQGNSAPDKSGLPSDRFSAERTGGSVSTLTIQRTQQEDSAVYLCASRAGLGGIQYFGAGTRLSVL.

In its sample, this clone was seen a few times. This sequence joins TRBV14 and TRBJ1-4; D unresolved. This CDR3 spans 15 amino acids. Trimming took off 1 base at V and 7 bases at J, with 13 bases between the two ends. Germline V gene sequence: CDR1 SGHDN, CDR2 FVKESK. The CDR3 loop reads CASSQARPGAEKLFF. The DNA for the CDR3 is TGTGCCAGCAGCCAAGCTCGGCCAGGAGCTGAAAAACTGTTTTTT.